A selection of T cell receptor beta chains follows, all from one sample in a study of blood T cell repertoires in COVID-19. Some clones are missing from TCRdb's copy, which holds only in-frame ones; the method was immunoSEQ multiplex PCR. Of 150,000 to 200,000 clones in the sample, approximately 88% are singletons; the top ten hold over 4%. The source material was PBMCs or T cells enriched from blood (not recorded which). The receptors stem from a man in his 70s who had been exposed to COVID-19. Both conserved end residues are trimmed from each CDR3. Each record gives: J gene, V gene, D gene, CDR3 protein. The D gene is left open where the match is weak.

TRBJ2-2	TRBV12-3/TRBV12-4	TRBD1	ASRTGSGGELF
TRBJ2-5	TRBV21-1	NA	ASTSTGQETQY
TRBJ2-7	TRBV29-1	TRBD1	SVEERGLLGYEQY
TRBJ2-2	TRBV11-3	TRBD2	ASSPTGTSLAGELF
TRBJ2-2	TRBV4-2	TRBD1	ASSQVPGQGTRFTGELF
TRBJ1-2	TRBV11-2	TRBD1	ASSPGGGYGYT
TRBJ1-2	TRBV4-1	TRBD1	ASSQTDRGPYGYT
TRBJ1-5	TRBV20-1	NA	SASSGRYQPQH
TRBJ2-1	TRBV7-9	NA	ASSFLEGMQF
TRBJ2-3	TRBV6-5	TRBD2	ASSLLAGENTQY
TRBJ2-3	TRBV7-2	NA	ASSSGPSTDTQY
TRBJ1-5	TRBV19	NA	ASSKTTAKSSNQPQH
TRBJ2-3	TRBV14	NA	ASSPTSRLNTQY
TRBJ1-2	TRBV28	TRBD1	ASNGQGASYGYT
TRBJ2-1	TRBV29-1	NA	SVDNGGSYNEQF
TRBJ2-1	TRBV27	NA	ASSPLPTTPSSYNEQF
TRBJ1-2	TRBV6-5	TRBD1	ASSSLDRSGGYT
TRBJ1-5	TRBV20-1	NA	SASRGISSNQPQH
TRBJ2-3	TRBV7-9	NA	ASSPPTTSSTDTQY
TRBJ2-7	TRBV9	TRBD2	ASSVGEGTPSSYEQY
TRBJ1-1	TRBV7-9	NA	ASSFSRGEAF
TRBJ2-1	TRBV6-5	NA	ASSRESGYNEQF
TRBJ1-4	TRBV5-6	NA	ASSLLGTGSNEKLF
TRBJ2-3	TRBV29-1	TRBD2	SSDSSGGGTDTQY